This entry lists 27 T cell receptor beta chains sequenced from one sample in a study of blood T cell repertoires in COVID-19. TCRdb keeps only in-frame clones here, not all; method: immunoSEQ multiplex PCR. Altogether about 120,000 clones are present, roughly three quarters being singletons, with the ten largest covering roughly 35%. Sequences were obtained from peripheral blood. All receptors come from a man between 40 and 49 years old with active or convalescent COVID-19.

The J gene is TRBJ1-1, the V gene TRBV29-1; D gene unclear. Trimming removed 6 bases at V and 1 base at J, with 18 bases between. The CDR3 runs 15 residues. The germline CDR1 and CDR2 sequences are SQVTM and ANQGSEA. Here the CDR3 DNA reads TGCAGCGTCGGGGATCTATTACTCGCGAACACTGAAGCTTTCTTT. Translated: CSVGDLLLANTEAFF.

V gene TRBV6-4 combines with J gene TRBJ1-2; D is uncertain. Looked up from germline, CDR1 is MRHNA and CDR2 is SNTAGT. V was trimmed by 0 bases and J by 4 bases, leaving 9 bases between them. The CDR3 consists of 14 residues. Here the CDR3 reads CASSDSPRGYGYTF. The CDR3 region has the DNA TGTGCCAGCAGTGACTCGCCCCGGGGCTATGGCTACACCTTC.

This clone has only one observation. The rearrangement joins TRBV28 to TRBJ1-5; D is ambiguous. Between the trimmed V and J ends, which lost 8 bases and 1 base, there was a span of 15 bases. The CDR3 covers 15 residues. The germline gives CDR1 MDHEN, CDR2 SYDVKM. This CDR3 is CASGVDWESNQPQHF. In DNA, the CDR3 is TGTGCCAGCGGCGTAGACTGGGAGAGCAATCAGCCCCAGCATTTT.

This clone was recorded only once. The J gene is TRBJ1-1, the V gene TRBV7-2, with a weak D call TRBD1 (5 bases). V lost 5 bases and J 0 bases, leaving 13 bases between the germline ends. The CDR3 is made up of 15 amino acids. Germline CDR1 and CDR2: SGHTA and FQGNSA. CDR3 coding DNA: TGTGCCAGCAGCCCTCAGGGCCAAATGAACACTGAAGCTTTCTTT. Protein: CASSPQGQMNTEAFF. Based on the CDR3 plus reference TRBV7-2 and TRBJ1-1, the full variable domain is GAGVSQSPSNKVTEKGKDVELRCDPISGHTALYWYRQSLGQGLEFLIYFQGNSAPDKSGLPSDRFSAERTGGSVSTLTIQRTQQEDSAVYLCASSPQGQMNTEAFFGQGTRLTVV.

CDR3 loop: CASSLETAGMKQFF. In DNA, the CDR3 is TGTGCCAGCAGCTTAGAAACAGCGGGAATGAAGCAGTTCTTC. V gene TRBV7-2 combines with J gene TRBJ2-1; 7 nucleotides align to TRBD2. Germline CDR1 reads SGHTA; CDR2 reads FQGNSA. J was trimmed by 11 bases and V by 1 base; bases with no gene match: 8. CDR3 length: 14 amino acids.

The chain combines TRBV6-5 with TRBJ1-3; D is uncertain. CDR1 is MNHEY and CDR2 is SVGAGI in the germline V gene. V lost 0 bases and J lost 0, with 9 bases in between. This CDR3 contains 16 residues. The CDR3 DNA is TGTGCCAGCAGTTACTCTGCGTATACCTCTGGAAACACCATATATTTT. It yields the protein CASSYSAYTSGNTIYF.

The CDR3 reads CASSQQGAPLGTIYF. The CDR3 DNA follows: TGTGCCAGCAGTCAACAGGGGGCGCCTTTGGGCACCATATATTTT. The chain has TRBV28 and TRBJ1-3; 9 bases are shared with TRBD1. J was trimmed by 9 bases and V by 5 bases; bases with no gene match: 11. The germline V gene encodes CDR1 MDHEN and CDR2 SYDVKM. The CDR3 extends over 15 amino acids. The complete variable domain, with remaining parts taken from reference TRBV28 and TRBJ1-3, reads DVKVTQSSRYLVKRTGEKVFLECVQDMDHENMFWYRQDPGLGLRLIYFSYDVKMKEKGDIPEGYSVSREKKERFSLILESASTNQTSMYLCASSQQGAPLGTIYFGEGSWLTVV.

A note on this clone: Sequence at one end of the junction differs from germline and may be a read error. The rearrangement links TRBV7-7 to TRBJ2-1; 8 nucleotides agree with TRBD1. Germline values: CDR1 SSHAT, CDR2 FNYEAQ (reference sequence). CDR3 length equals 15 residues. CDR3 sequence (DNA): TGTGCTAGCAGCCGCCTGTATGGGACAGGTAATGAGCAGTTCTTC. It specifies CASSRLYGTGNEQFF.

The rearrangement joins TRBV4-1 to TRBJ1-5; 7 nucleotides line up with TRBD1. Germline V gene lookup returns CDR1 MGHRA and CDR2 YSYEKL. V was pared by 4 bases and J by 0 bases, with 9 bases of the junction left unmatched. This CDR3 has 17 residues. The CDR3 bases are TGCGCCAGCAGCCGTCGCACAGGGGAAGATAGCAATCAGCCCCAGCATTTT. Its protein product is CASSRRTGEDSNQPQHF.

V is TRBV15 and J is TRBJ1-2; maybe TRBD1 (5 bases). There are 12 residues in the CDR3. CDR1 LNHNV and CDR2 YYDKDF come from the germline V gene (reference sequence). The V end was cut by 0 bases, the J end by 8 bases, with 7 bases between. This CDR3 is CATSRDRAGYTF. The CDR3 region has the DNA TGTGCCACCAGCAGAGACAGGGCAGGCTACACCTTC.

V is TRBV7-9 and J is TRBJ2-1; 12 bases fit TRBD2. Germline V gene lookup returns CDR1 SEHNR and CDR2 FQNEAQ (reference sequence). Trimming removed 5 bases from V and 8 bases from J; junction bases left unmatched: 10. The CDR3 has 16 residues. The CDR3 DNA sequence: TGTGCCAGCAGCGCCAGACTAGCGGGAGCTGACGATGAGCAGTTCTTC. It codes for CASSARLAGADDEQFF.

The CDR3 DNA is TGTGCCAGCAACTCGATACAAGAGACCCAGTACTTC. Translation gives CASNSIQETQYF. The genes are TRBV11-2 and TRBJ2-5; D gene unclear. Trimming cost V 7 bases and J 2 bases, with 8 bases left between them. From germline, CDR1 is SGHAT and CDR2 FQNNGV. The CDR3 is made up of 12 amino acids.

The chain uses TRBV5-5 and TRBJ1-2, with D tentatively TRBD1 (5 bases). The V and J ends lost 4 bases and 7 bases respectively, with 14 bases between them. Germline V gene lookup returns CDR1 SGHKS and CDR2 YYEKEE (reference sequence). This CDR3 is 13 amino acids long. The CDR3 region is CASSAQGLIGYTF. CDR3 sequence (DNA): TGTGCCAGCAGCGCGCAGGGTTTGATTGGCTACACCTTC.

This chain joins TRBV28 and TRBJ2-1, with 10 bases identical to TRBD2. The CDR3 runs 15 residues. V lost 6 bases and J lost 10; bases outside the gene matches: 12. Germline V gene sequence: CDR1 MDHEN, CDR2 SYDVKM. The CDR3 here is CASSPSSGGAREQFF. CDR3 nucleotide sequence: TGTGCCAGCAGCCCCTCAAGCGGGGGGGCTCGCGAGCAGTTCTTC.

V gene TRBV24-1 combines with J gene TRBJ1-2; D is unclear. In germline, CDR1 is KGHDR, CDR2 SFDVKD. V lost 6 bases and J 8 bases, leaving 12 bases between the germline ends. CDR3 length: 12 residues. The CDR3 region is CATSKQTGGYTF. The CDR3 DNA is TGTGCCACCAGTAAACAAACGGGAGGCTACACCTTC.

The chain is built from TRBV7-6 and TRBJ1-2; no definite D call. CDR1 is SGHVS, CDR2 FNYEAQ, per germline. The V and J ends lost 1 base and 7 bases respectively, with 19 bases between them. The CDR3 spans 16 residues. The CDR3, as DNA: TGTGCCAGCAGCTTAGTGTCCGTTGGAGGCGGGGTTGGCTACACCTTC. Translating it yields CASSLVSVGGGVGYTF.

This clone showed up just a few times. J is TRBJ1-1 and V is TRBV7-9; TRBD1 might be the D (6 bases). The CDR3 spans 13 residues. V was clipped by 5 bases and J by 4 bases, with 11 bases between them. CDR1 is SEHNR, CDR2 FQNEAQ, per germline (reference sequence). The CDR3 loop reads CASSREGGTEAFF. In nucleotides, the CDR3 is TGTGCCAGCAGCCGAGAAGGGGGCACTGAAGCTTTCTTT.

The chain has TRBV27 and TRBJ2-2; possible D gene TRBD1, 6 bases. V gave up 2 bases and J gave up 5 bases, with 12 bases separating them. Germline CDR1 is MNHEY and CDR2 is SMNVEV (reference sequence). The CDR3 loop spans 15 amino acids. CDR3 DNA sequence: TGTGCCAGCAGTTTAGAGGGGGAAGGAACCGGGGAGCTGTTTTTT. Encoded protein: CASSLEGEGTGELFF.

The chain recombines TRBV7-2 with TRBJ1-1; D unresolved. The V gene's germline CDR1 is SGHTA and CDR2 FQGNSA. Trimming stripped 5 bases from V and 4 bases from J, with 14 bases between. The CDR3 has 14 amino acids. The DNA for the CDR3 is TGTGCCAGCAGCCCTTATGTGGCTCGCACTGAAGCTTTCTTT. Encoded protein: CASSPYVARTEAFF.

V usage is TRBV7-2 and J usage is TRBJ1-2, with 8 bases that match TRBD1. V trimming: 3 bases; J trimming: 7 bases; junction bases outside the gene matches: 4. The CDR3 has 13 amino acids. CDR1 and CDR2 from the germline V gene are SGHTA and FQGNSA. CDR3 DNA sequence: TGTGCCAGCAGCTTCCAGGGGGCCTCTGGCTACACCTTC. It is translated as CASSFQGASGYTF.

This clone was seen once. The CDR3 sequence is CASSNRGTEAFF. The CDR3 DNA sequence: TGTGCCAGCAGCAACAGGGGTACTGAAGCTTTCTTT. The chain uses TRBV7-2 and TRBJ1-1, with 7 bases fitting TRBD1. This CDR3 spans 12 amino acids. Germline CDR1 is SGHTA and CDR2 is FQGNSA. Germline trimming cut 5 bases from V and 5 bases from J; bases unmatched to any gene: 2. Using reference TRBV7-2 and TRBJ1-1 for the parts outside the CDR3, the full variable domain is GAGVSQSPSNKVTEKGKDVELRCDPISGHTALYWYRQSLGQGLEFLIYFQGNSAPDKSGLPSDRFSAERTGGSVSTLTIQRTQQEDSAVYLCASSNRGTEAFFGQGTRLTVV.

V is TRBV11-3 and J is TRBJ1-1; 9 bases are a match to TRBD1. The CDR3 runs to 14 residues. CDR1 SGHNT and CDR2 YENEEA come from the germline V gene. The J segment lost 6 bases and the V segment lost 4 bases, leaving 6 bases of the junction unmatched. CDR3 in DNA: TGTGCCAGCAGCTACGATACAGGGGGCTCTGAAGCTTTCTTT. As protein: CASSYDTGGSEAFF. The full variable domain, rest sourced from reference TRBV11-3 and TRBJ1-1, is EAGVVQSPRYKIIEKKQPVAFWCNPISGHNTLYWYLQNLGQGPELLIRYENEEAVDDSQLPKDRFSAERLKGVDSTLKIQPAELGDSAVYLCASSYDTGGSEAFFGQGTRLTVV.

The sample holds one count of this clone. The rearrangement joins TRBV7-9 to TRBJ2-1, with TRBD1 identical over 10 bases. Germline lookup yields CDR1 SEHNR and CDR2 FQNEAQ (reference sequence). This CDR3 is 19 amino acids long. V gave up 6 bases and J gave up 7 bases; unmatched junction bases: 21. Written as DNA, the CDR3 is TGTGCCAGCAGTTCCCCGGGACAGGGGCCTGAGAATGGAGGGAATGAGCAGTTCTTC. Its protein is CASSSPGQGPENGGNEQFF. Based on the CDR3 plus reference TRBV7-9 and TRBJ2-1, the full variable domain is DTGVSQNPRHKITKRGQNVTFRCDPISEHNRLYWYRQTLGQGPEFLTYFQNEAQLEKSRLLSDRFSAERPKGSFSTLEIQRTEQGDSAMYLCASSSPGQGPENGGNEQFFGPGTRLTVL.

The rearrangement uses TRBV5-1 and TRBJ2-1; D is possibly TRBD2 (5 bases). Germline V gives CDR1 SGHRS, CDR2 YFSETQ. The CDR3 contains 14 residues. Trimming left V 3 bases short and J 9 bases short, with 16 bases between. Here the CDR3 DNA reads TGCGCCAGCAGCTCCTACCGGACGGGGAGTGAGCAGTTCTTC. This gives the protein CASSSYRTGSEQFF.

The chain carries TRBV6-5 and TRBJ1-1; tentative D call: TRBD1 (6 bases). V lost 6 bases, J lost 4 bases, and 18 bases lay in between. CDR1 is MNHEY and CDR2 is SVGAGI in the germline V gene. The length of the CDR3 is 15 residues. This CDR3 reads CASRQLMGAGTEAFF. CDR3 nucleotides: TGTGCCAGCAGACAACTGATGGGGGCTGGCACTGAAGCTTTCTTT.

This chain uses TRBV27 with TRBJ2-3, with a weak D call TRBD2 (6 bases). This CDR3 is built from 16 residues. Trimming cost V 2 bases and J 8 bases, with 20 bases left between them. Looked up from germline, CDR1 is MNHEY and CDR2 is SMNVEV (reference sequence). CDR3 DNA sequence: TGTGCCAGCAGTTTAAAGGTCCTCGGGGGTTGGGGTACGCAGTATTTT. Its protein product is CASSLKVLGGWGTQYF.

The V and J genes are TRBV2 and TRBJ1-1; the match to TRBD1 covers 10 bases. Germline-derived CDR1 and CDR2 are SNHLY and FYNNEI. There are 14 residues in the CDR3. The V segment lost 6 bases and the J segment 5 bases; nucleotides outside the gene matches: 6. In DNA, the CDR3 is TGTGCCAGCAGCGGACAGGGGGTTGGAACTGAAGCTTTCTTT. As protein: CASSGQGVGTEAFF.